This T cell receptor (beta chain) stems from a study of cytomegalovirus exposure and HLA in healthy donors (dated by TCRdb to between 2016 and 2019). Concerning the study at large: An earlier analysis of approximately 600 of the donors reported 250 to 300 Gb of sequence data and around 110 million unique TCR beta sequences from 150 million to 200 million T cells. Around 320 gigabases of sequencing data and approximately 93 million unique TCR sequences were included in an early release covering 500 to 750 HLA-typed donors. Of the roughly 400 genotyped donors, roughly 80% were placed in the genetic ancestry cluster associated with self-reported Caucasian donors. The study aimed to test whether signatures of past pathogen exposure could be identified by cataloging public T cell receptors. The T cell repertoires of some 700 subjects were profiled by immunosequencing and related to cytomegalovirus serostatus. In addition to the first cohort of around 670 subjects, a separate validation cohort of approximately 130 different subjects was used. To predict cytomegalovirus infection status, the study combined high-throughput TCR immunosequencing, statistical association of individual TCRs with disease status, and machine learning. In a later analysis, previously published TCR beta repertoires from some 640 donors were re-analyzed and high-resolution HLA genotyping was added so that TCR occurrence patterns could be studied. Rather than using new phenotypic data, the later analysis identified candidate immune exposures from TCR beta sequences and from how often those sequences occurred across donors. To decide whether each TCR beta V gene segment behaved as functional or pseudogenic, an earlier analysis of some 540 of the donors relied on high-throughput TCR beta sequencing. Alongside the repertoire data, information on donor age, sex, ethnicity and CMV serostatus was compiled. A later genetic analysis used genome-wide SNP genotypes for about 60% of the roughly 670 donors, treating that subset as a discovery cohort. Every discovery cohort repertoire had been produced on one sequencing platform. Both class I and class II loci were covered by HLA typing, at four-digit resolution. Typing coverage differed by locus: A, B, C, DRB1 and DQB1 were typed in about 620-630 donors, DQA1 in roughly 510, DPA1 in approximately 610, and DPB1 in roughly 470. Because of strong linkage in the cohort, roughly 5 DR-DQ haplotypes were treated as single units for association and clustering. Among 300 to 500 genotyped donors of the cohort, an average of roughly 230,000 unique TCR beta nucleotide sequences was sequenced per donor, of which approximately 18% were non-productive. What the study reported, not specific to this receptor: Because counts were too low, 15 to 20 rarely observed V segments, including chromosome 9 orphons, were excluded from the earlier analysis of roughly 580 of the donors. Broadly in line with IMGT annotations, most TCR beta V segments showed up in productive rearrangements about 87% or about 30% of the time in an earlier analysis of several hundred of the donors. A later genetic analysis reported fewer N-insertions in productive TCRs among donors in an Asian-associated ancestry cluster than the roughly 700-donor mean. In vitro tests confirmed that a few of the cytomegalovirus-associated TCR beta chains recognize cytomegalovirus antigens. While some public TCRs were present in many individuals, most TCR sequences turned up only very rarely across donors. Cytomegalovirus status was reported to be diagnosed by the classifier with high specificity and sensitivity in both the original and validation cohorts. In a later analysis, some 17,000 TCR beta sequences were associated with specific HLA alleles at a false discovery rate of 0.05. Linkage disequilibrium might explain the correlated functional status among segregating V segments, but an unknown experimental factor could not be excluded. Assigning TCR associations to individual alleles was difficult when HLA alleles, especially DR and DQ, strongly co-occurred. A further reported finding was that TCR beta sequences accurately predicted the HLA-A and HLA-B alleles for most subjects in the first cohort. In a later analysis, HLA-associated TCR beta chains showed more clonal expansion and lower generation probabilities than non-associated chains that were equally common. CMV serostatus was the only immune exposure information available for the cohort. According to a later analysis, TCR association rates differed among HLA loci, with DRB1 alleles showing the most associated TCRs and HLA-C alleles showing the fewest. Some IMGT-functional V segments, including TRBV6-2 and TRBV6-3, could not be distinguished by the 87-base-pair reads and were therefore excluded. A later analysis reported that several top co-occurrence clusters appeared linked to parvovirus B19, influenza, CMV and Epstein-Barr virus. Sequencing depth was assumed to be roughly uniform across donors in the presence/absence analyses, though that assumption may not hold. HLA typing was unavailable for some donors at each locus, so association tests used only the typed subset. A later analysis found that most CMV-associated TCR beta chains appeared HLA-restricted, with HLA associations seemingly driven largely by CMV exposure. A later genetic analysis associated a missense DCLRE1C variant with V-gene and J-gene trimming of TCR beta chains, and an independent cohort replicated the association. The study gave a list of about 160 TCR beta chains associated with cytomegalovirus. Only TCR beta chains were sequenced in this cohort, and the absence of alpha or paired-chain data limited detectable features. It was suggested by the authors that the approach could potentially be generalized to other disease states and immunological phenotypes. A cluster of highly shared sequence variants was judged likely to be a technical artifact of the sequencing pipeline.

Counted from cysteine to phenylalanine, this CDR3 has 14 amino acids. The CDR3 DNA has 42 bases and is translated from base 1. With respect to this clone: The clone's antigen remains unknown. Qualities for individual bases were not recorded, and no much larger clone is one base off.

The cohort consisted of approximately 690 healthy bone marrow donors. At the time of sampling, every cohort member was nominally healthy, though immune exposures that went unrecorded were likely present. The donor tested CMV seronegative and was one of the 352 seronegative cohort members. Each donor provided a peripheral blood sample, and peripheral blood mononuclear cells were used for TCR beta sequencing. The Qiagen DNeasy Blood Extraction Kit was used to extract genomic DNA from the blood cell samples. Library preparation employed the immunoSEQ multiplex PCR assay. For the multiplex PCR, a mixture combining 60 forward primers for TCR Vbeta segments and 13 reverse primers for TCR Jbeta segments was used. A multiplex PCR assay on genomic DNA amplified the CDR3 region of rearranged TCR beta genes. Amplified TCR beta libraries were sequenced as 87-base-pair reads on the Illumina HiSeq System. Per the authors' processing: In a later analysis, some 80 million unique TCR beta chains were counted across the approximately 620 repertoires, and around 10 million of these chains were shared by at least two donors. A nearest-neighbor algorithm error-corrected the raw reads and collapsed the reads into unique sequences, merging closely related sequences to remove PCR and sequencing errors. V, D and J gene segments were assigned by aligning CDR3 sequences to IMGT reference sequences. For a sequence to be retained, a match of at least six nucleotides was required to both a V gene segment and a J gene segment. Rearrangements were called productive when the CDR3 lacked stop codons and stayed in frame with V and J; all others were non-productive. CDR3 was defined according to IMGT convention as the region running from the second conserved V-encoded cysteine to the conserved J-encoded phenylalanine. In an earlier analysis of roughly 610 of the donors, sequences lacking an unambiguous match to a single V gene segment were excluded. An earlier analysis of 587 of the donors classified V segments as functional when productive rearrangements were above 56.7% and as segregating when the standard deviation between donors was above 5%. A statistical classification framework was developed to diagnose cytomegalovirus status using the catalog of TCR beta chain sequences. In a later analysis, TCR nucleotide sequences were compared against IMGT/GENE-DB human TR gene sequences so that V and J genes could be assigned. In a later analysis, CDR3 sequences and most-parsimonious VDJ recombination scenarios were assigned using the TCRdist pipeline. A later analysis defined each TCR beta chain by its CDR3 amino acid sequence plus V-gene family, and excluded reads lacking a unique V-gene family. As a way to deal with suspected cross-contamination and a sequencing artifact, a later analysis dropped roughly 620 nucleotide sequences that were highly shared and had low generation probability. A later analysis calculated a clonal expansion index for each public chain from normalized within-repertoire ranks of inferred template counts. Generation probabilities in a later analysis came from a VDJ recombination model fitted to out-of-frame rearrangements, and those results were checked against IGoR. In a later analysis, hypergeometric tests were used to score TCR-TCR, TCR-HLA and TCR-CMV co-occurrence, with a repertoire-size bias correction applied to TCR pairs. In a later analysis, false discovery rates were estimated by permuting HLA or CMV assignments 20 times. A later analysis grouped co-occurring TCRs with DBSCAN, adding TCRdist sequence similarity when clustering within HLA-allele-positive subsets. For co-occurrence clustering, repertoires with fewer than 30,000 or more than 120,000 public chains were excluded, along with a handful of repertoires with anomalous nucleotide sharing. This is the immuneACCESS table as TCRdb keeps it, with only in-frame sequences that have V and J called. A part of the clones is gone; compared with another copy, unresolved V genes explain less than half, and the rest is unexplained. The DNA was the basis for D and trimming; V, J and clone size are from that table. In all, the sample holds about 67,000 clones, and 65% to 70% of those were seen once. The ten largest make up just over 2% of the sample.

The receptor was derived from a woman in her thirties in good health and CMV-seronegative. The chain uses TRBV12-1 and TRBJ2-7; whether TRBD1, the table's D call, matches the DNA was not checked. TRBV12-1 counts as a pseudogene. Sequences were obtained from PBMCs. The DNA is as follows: TGTGCCAGCAGCTTTCAGGACAGCTACTACGAGCAGTACTTC. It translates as CASSFQDSYYEQYF.